These 5 T cell receptor beta chains came from one sample sequenced in a study of shared clonotypes between healthy human individuals. Measured with immunoSEQ multiplex PCR; TCRdb has only the in-frame clones, and not every one. The data hold more than 550,000 clones, with approximately 72% observed a single time. Sequences were obtained from memory CD4+ T cells sorted from blood. The sample's subset: CD45RA-negative fraction. These receptors were obtained from a woman in her thirties in good health.

The V gene is TRBV6-5, the J gene TRBJ1-3; 8 bases align to TRBD1. This CDR3 contains 15 residues. Germline CDR1 MNHEY, CDR2 SVGAGI. The V gene end was trimmed by 7 bases and the J gene end by 0 bases; junction bases not matched to a gene: 5. CDR3 DNA sequence: TGTGCCAGCACCAGGACAGGGAGCTCTGGAAACACCATATATTTT. The encoded protein is CASTRTGSSGNTIYF.

This clone appeared many times. This chain uses TRBV10-1 with TRBJ1-1, with unresolved D. The CDR3 extends over 15 amino acids. Trimming left V 4 bases short and J 4 bases short, with 16 bases between. Germline CDR1 reads WNHNN; CDR2 reads SYGVQD (reference sequence). CDR3 sequence reads: CASSVARTAGTEAFF. The CDR3 coding sequence is TGCGCCAGCAGTGTGGCAAGGACGGCGGGCACTGAAGCTTTCTTT.

The genes are TRBV7-9 and TRBJ2-7; 13 nucleotides line up with TRBD2. Germline V CDR1 and CDR2: SEHNR, FQNEAQ (reference sequence). V gave up 7 bases and J gave up 7 bases; unmatched junction bases: 10. This CDR3 comprises 15 residues. CDR3 sequence reads: CASTYRGTSGVEQYF. Written as DNA, the CDR3 is TGTGCCAGCACTTACCGGGGGACTAGCGGGGTAGAGCAGTACTTC.

This chain uses TRBV6-6 with TRBJ2-7; the D call may be TRBD1 or TRBD2 (5 bases each). Germline lookup yields CDR1 MNHNY and CDR2 SVGAGI (reference sequence). Trimming cost V 4 bases and J 3 bases, with 13 bases left between them. CDR3 length equals 14 residues. In nucleotides, the CDR3 is TGTGCCAGCAGTTCCGGGACCGGAATCTACGAGCAGTACTTC. Translated: CASSSGTGIYEQYF.

The chain employs TRBV28 and TRBJ1-4, with TRBD1 as a possible D gene (5 bases). The CDR3 is 16 residues long. Trimming took 6 bases from V and 8 from J, leaving 22 bases between them. CDR1 and CDR2 (germline): MDHEN, SYDVKM. The chain's CDR3 is CASSILGRAREEKLFF. DNA of the CDR3: TGTGCCAGCAGCATATTGGGACGGGCCCGAGAGGAAAAACTGTTTTTT.